A selection of T cell receptor beta chains follows, all from one sample in a study of spatial heterogeneity in lung cancer. Each CDR3 protein is one row after TCRdb ran MiXCR on the 5' RACE reads. This sample carries about 10,000 distinct CDR3 sequences, roughly 5.1% of them seen once, and the ten largest clones take 20% to 30%. Sequencing was performed on PBMCs, taken at surgery. All receptors derive from a male donor with early-stage non-small cell lung cancer. The CDR3 runs from the conserved cysteine through the conserved F or W. A D gene is named only where the DNA matches it firmly. Only some rows state a clone size, as once, few, many or a class for expanded clones.

V: TRBV21-1
length: 16
size: many
J: TRBJ1-2
D: .
DNA: TGTGCCAGCAGCTCACCGTCGGACAGCTTCCACTATGGCTACACCTTC
CDR3: CASSSPSDSFHYGYTF

V: TRBV2
length: 13
size: .
J: TRBJ1-4
D: TRBD1
DNA: TGTGCCAGCAGCCGGGGACAGGACGAAAAACTGTTTTTT
CDR3: CASSRGQDEKLFF

V: TRBV21-1
length: 13
size: many
J: TRBJ1-4
D: .
DNA: TGTGCCAGCAGCAAAGTTACTCATGGGAAACTGTTTTTT
CDR3: CASSKVTHGKLFF

V: TRBV7-2
length: 15
size: medium-sized
J: TRBJ1-6
D: .
DNA: TGTGCCAGCAGCCACCTCGGGACGGCTAATTCACCCCTCCACTTT
CDR3: CASSHLGTANSPLHF

V: TRBV7-2
length: 17
size: few
J: TRBJ1-1
D: TRBD1
DNA: TGTGCCAGCAGCTTATCTGGGACAGGGGGCACGAGTACTGAAGCTTTCTTT
CDR3: CASSLSGTGGTSTEAFF

V: TRBV4-3
length: 15
size: many
J: TRBJ2-2
D: .
DNA: TGCGCCAGCAGCCAAGAAAGTCGGGGTACCGGGGAGCTGTTTTTT
CDR3: CASSQESRGTGELFF

V: TRBV28
length: 15
size: few
J: TRBJ2-5
D: .
DNA: TGTGCCAGCAGTTTATATGGACAGTCAAGAGAGACCCAGTACTTC
CDR3: CASSLYGQSRETQYF

V: TRBV20-1
length: 13
size: few
J: TRBJ2-7
D: .
DNA: TGCAGTGCTAGAAGGAGGGGTCCATACGAGCAGTACTTC
CDR3: CSARRRGPYEQYF

V: TRBV5-6
length: 16
size: many
J: TRBJ1-2
D: .
DNA: TGTGCCAGCAGCCGCCGGGACACCTCGATTAGTTATGGCTACACCTTC
CDR3: CASSRRDTSISYGYTF

V: TRBV7-9
length: 14
size: few
J: TRBJ2-7
D: .
DNA: TGTGCCAGCAGCAGTGGACGGCGCTCCTACGAGCAGTACTTC
CDR3: CASSSGRRSYEQYF

V: TRBV7-9
length: 15
size: many
J: TRBJ2-3
D: .
DNA: TGTGCCAGCAATCCGTATTCGAGTAAGGCAGATACGCAGTATTTT
CDR3: CASNPYSSKADTQYF

V: TRBV14
length: 15
size: many
J: TRBJ2-7
D: TRBD1
DNA: TGTGCCAGCAGCCAAACAGGGGCCACCTCCTACGAGCAGTACTTC
CDR3: CASSQTGATSYEQYF

V: TRBV29-1
length: 12
size: many
J: TRBJ1-1
D: .
DNA: TGCAGCGTTGCCGGCGGGGGGACTGAAGCTTTCTTT
CDR3: CSVAGGGTEAFF

V: TRBV7-2
length: 14
size: many
J: TRBJ2-3
D: .
DNA: TGTGCCAGCAGCACGTGGGGGAATTCAGATACGCAGTATTTT
CDR3: CASSTWGNSDTQYF

V: TRBV5-5
length: 14
size: .
J: TRBJ2-7
D: .
DNA: TGTGCCAGCAGCTTGGTGGGGAGATCCTACGAGCAGTACTTC
CDR3: CASSLVGRSYEQYF

V: TRBV14
length: 13
size: medium-sized
J: TRBJ1-5
D: .
DNA: TGTGCCAGCAGCCGGGACCACAATCAGCCCCAGCATTTT
CDR3: CASSRDHNQPQHF

V: TRBV20-1
length: 16
size: many
J: TRBJ1-1
D: .
DNA: TGCAGTGCTAGGCCGGGAAATTCCCCCGGGGGCACTGAAGCTTTCTTT
CDR3: CSARPGNSPGGTEAFF

V: TRBV5-1
length: 16
size: .
J: TRBJ2-3
D: TRBD2
DNA: TGCGCCGGCAGCGAGGGACTAGCGGGAGAGGCAGATACGCGGTATTTT
CDR3: CAGSEGLAGEADTRYF

V: TRBV12-3/TRBV12-4
length: 16
size: many
J: TRBJ2-5
D: TRBD1
DNA: TGTGCCAGCAGTTTAGGTCTGGGGACAGGGGAAGAGACCCAGTACTTC
CDR3: CASSLGLGTGEETQYF

V: TRBV7-3
length: 13
size: few
J: TRBJ2-5
D: .
DNA: TGTGCCAGCAGCGGAGGGGCCCAAGAGACCCAGTACTTC
CDR3: CASSGGAQETQYF

V: TRBV25-1
length: 10
size: many
J: TRBJ1-2
D: .
DNA: TGTGCCAGCCTGCCTAGGGGCTACACCTTC
CDR3: CASLPRGYTF

V: TRBV7-7
length: 13
size: .
J: TRBJ2-3
D: TRBD2
DNA: TGTGCCAGCAGCCTGACTAGCGCAGATACGCAGTATTTT
CDR3: CASSLTSADTQYF

V: TRBV29-1
length: 11
size: medium-sized
J: TRBJ1-1
D: .
DNA: TGCAGCGCCGGGGAGAAGGCAGAAGCTTTCTTT
CDR3: CSAGEKAEAFF

V: TRBV7-2
length: 13
size: many
J: TRBJ2-1
D: TRBD1
DNA: TGTGCCAGCAGCTTTACAGGGGGTGATGAGCAGTTCTTC
CDR3: CASSFTGGDEQFF

V: TRBV2
length: 14
size: few
J: TRBJ1-4
D: .
DNA: TGTGCCAGCACTGCACGGGGGCTAGAGGAAAAACTGTTTTTT
CDR3: CASTARGLEEKLFF

V: TRBV20-1
length: 14
size: medium-sized
J: TRBJ1-2
D: .
DNA: TGCAGTGCAATAGGGAGGATCGGGTTCCATGGCTACACCTTC
CDR3: CSAIGRIGFHGYTF

V: TRBV3-1
length: 15
size: .
J: TRBJ2-1
D: TRBD2
DNA: TGTGCCAGCAGCCCCGCGGGGGGGCCGAGCAATGAGCAGTTCTTC
CDR3: CASSPAGGPSNEQFF

V: TRBV12-3/TRBV12-4
length: 19
size: many
J: TRBJ2-7
D: TRBD1
DNA: TGTGCCAGCAGTCGGGAAACGGACAGGATTAATTTGGTATCCTACGAGCAGTACTTC
CDR3: CASSRETDRINLVSYEQYF

V: TRBV29-1
length: 11
size: .
J: TRBJ2-3
D: .
DNA: TGCAGCGTCGCGTCGCGGGATACGCAGTATTTT
CDR3: CSVASRDTQYF

V: TRBV7-9
length: 11
size: many
J: TRBJ1-2
D: .
DNA: TGTGCCAGCAGCCCCTCTTATGGCTACACCTTC
CDR3: CASSPSYGYTF

V: TRBV7-2
length: 13
size: medium-sized
J: TRBJ1-1
D: .
DNA: TGTGCCAGCAGTTATGACACCAACACTGAAGCTTTCTTT
CDR3: CASSYDTNTEAFF

V: TRBV7-9
length: 13
size: few
J: TRBJ1-2
D: .
DNA: TGTGCCAGCAGCTTCGAAGGGAGGGGAGGCTACACCTTC
CDR3: CASSFEGRGGYTF

V: TRBV6-2/TRBV6-3
length: 13
size: many
J: TRBJ2-2
D: .
DNA: TGTGCCAGCACCAGAAACCCCGGGGGGGAGCTGTTTTTT
CDR3: CASTRNPGGELFF